This TCR beta chain was captured in a study of shared clonotypes between healthy human individuals. Measured with immunoSEQ multiplex PCR; TCRdb has only the in-frame clones, and not every one. The table lists roughly 760,000 clones, 74% of them singletons. There are 15 residues in the CDR3. Germline V gene sequence: CDR1 SGDLS, CDR2 YYNGEE. V lost 6 bases and J lost 5; bases outside the gene matches: 8. In the case of this clone: Its specificity is unknown.

Study-wide results and caveats: About 5% of naive CD4 clonotypes were shared across four donors.

Sequenced sample: memory CD4+ T cells sorted from blood. Documented subset: CD45RA-negative fraction. The V call is TRBV9, the J call TRBJ2-5, with 12 bases fitting TRBD2. The receptor was isolated from a woman aged 25 to 39 in good health. The CDR3 region has the DNA TGTGCCAGCACCCCTAGCGGGAGGGCGAGGGAGACCCAGTACTTC. It specifies CASTPSGRARETQYF.